This TCR beta chain was sequenced for a study of T cells after yellow fever vaccination. Background on the study: Preparation of the low-cell-number fractions used SMART-Seq v4 Ultra Low Input.

At least ten counts were recorded for this clonotype. Its antigen is unidentified. The germline CDR1 and CDR2 sequences are SGHTA and FQGNSA. The V and J ends lost 5 bases and 2 bases respectively, with 9 bases between them. The CDR3 runs 13 residues. Study-wide findings and caveats: Overall, a small share of clonotypes was seen in both CD4 and CD8 compartments. Booster samples showed a return of most primary-vaccination clones (roughly 96% CD4, about 87% CD8).

In making TCR cDNA, 5'RACE template switching added a universal primer site and UMIs to it. In TCRdb, the 5' RACE reads were re-called with MiXCR into one record per CDR3 protein. The data show about 99,000 distinct CDR3 sequences, 5.8% seen once. The chain combines TRBV7-2 with TRBJ2-5; D is uncertain. The source was CD8+ T cells sorted from PBMCs, collected 10 days after the yellow fever booster vaccination. The TCR originated in a young man who received the YFV17D yellow fever vaccine. This chain's CDR3 is CASSPPLQETQYF. CDR3 in DNA: TGTGCCAGCAGCCCCCCCCTTCAAGAGACCCAGTACTTC.